The 20 T cell receptor beta chains below were found in one sample sequenced in a study of neurological immune-mediated disorders. TCRdb itself ran the 5' RACE reads through MiXCR, one entry per CDR3 protein. The sample lists 90,000 to 100,000 distinct CDR3 sequences; 3% to 4% were seen once. Material: PBMCs. All receptors derive from a woman under 30 with multiple sclerosis.

The table lists this clonotype with many counts. The chain uses TRBV20-1 and TRBJ2-1; 7 bases line up with TRBD2. The ends lost 6 bases at V and 2 bases at J; junction bases unmatched: 10. This CDR3 has 15 amino acids. Germline V gene data show CDR1 as DFQATT and CDR2 as SNEGSKA (reference sequence). CDR3 bases: TGCAGTGCCTCACCTAGCGGAGGAACCTACAATGAGCAGTTCTTC. Protein sequence: CSASPSGGTYNEQFF.

This clonotype has ten or more counts. The genes are TRBV12-3 or TRBV12-4 and TRBJ1-1; D ambiguous. Trimming removed 7 bases from V and 2 bases from J, with 11 bases in between. This CDR3 has 13 amino acids. CDR3 in amino acids: CASNPRINTEAFF. CDR3 DNA sequence: TGTGCCAGCAATCCCCGGATTAACACTGAAGCTTTCTTT.

At least ten counts were recorded for this clonotype. This chain links TRBV3-1 with TRBJ2-1; D might be TRBD1 or TRBD2, each matching 5 bases. The CDR3 sequence is 15 residues long. Trimming stripped 5 bases from V and 0 bases from J, with 11 bases between. Germline V gives CDR1 LGHDT, CDR2 YNNKEL (reference sequence). The CDR3 DNA reads as TGTGCCAGCAGCTCAGGGACGGCCTCCTACAATGAGCAGTTCTTC. Translation: CASSSGTASYNEQFF.

This chain's CDR3 is CASSQEQGPSYEQYF. In DNA form, the CDR3 reads TGTGCCAGCAGCCAAGAACAGGGGCCCTCCTACGAGCAGTACTTC. This rearrangement joins TRBV4-2 to TRBJ2-7; 7 bases align to TRBD1. Germline-derived CDR1 and CDR2 are LGHNA and YNFKEQ. The CDR3 is made up of 15 amino acids. V gave up 0 bases and J gave up 0 bases; unmatched junction bases: 2.

This clonotype was picked up many times. The V gene is TRBV6-2 or TRBV6-3, the J gene TRBJ1-2; TRBD1 is a possible D gene (6 bases). The V and J ends lost 4 bases and 7 bases respectively, with 13 bases between them. The CDR3 is made up of 13 amino acids. The germline V gene encodes CDR1 MNHEY and CDR2 SVGEGT. The CDR3 reads CASSSSGAIGYTF. CDR3 DNA: TGTGCCAGCAGTTCGTCAGGGGCTATTGGCTACACCTTC.

Ten or more counts support this clonotype. This CDR3 is CASSRLKREAYYEQYF. CDR3 nucleotides: TGTGCCAGCAGCCGCTTGAAGCGGGAGGCCTACTACGAGCAGTACTTC. This chain connects TRBV7-8 to TRBJ2-7, with TRBD2 matching over 9 bases. The trim removed 5 bases at V and 3 bases at J, leaving 11 bases unmatched. This CDR3 contains 16 residues. The germline V gene has CDR1 SGHVS and CDR2 FQNEAQ.

This clonotype was counted ten times or more. The V call is TRBV19, the J call TRBJ1-1; the D gene is possibly TRBD1 (5 bases). The CDR3 consists of 12 residues. V dropped 7 bases and J dropped 4 bases, with 10 bases sitting between them. Germline lookup yields CDR1 LNHDA and CDR2 SQIVND (reference sequence). CDR3: CASMAGPTEAFF. CDR3 DNA: TGTGCCAGTATGGCGGGGCCCACTGAAGCTTTCTTT.

This clonotype has just a few counts. The chain recombines TRBV7-9 with TRBJ1-2, with D hard to call. V was pared by 4 bases and J by 8 bases, with 11 bases between. The CDR3 has 12 amino acids. CDR1 and CDR2 (germline): SEHNR, FQNEAQ (reference sequence). CDR3 bases: TGTGCCAGCAGCTCGGCCGCGGGGGGCTACACCTTC. As protein: CASSSAAGGYTF.

This clonotype was seen at least ten times. The gene calls are TRBV27 and TRBJ1-5, with D tentatively TRBD1 (5 bases). Trimming cost V 5 bases and J 7 bases, with 12 bases left between them. The CDR3 runs 13 residues. Germline CDR1 reads MNHEY; CDR2 reads SMNVEV (reference sequence). CDR3 in amino acids: CASSNFRDQPQHF. The CDR3 DNA reads as TGTGCCAGCAGTAATTTTAGGGACCAGCCCCAGCATTTT.

In its sample, this clonotype was seen many times. V and J are TRBV20-1 and TRBJ2-7; D unresolved. From germline, CDR1 is DFQATT and CDR2 SNEGSKA (reference sequence). V was shortened by 0 bases and J by 3 bases, with 9 bases between the two germline ends. The CDR3 totals 13 residues. CDR3 DNA: TGCAGTGCTAGAGACCGTCAGGTCTACGAGCAGTACTTC. Its protein product is CSARDRQVYEQYF.

This clonotype has at least ten counts. This chain joins TRBV20-1 and TRBJ2-5; TRBD1 might be the D (5 bases). Trimming stripped 3 bases from V and 5 bases from J, with 19 bases between. Germline CDR1 is DFQATT and CDR2 is SNEGSKA (reference sequence). The CDR3 sequence is 15 residues long. CDR3 loop: CSARDSWTRMETQYF. CDR3 coding DNA: TGCAGTGCTAGGGATTCTTGGACAAGAATGGAGACCCAGTACTTC.

This clonotype was recorded at least ten times. This chain uses TRBV5-1 with TRBJ2-1, with D unclear. V lost 1 base, J lost 2 bases, and 10 bases lay in between. Germline V gene data show CDR1 as SGHRS and CDR2 as YFSETQ. The CDR3 extends over 15 amino acids. CDR3 coding DNA: TGCGCCAGCAGCTTGTTGGCAGGTCCCTACAATGAGCAGTTCTTC. Its protein is CASSLLAGPYNEQFF.

This clonotype has at least ten counts. This chain links TRBV3-1 with TRBJ2-3; TRBD2 agrees at 9 bases. V lost 0 bases and J lost 5; bases outside the gene matches: 6. Per germline, CDR1 LGHDT and CDR2 YNNKEL (reference sequence). This CDR3 has 16 amino acids. The CDR3 nucleotides read TGTGCCAGCAGCCAAGATCTGCAACTAGCGGGAGATACGCAGTATTTT. Protein product: CASSQDLQLAGDTQYF.

Ten or more counts support this clonotype. This chain's CDR3 is CASSIGTPSYEQYF. The CDR3 nucleotides read TGTGCCAGCAGTATAGGGACTCCTTCCTACGAGCAGTACTTC. This rearrangement joins TRBV6-5 to TRBJ2-7; possible D gene TRBD2, 6 bases. This CDR3 has 14 amino acids. V lost 5 bases and J lost 1, with 12 bases in between. Germline V gives CDR1 MNHEY, CDR2 SVGAGI.

The sample holds many counts of this clonotype. The chain carries TRBV12-3 or TRBV12-4 and TRBJ1-1; 10 bases map to TRBD1. V was pared by 4 bases and J by 1 base, with 3 bases of the junction left unmatched. The CDR3 is 15 amino acids. Here the CDR3 reads CASSSRTGGNTEAFF. The CDR3 DNA sequence: TGTGCCAGCAGTTCGCGGACAGGGGGGAACACTGAAGCTTTCTTT.

This clonotype has at least ten counts. The genes are TRBV20-1 and TRBJ2-1; possibly TRBD2 for D (7 bases). Germline V gene data show CDR1 as DFQATT and CDR2 as SNEGSKA (reference sequence). The CDR3 loop spans 15 amino acids. The V end lost 3 bases, the J end lost 9 bases, and 21 bases lay between the germline ends. The CDR3 loop is CSARGRTGGGLEQFF. The CDR3 region has the DNA TGCAGTGCTAGGGGCAGAACGGGGGGCGGGCTTGAGCAGTTCTTC.

This clonotype was counted ten times or more. The V call is TRBV5-1, the J call TRBJ2-3, with 15 bases matching TRBD2. V trimming: 5 bases; J trimming: 1 base; junction bases outside the gene matches: 2. The CDR3 sequence is 16 residues long. Germline V gives CDR1 SGHRS, CDR2 YFSETQ. The DNA of the CDR3 is TGCGCCAGCAGGCGGACTAGCGGGGGGGGCACAGATACGCAGTATTTT. It codes for CASRRTSGGGTDTQYF.

This clonotype was picked up many times. This chain connects TRBV19 to TRBJ2-1, with 11 positions matching TRBD2. J was trimmed by 8 bases and V by 3 bases; bases with no gene match: 9. There are 16 residues in the CDR3. Germline values: CDR1 LNHDA, CDR2 SQIVND (reference sequence). The CDR3 loop is CASSIIGTSGVDEQFF. For the CDR3, the DNA is TGTGCCAGTAGTATCATCGGGACTAGCGGCGTCGATGAGCAGTTCTTC. Full variable domain (rest looked up from reference TRBV19 and TRBJ2-1): DGGITQSPKYLFRKEGQNVTLSCEQNLNHDAMYWYRQDPGQGLRLIYYSQIVNDFQKGDIAEGYSVSREKKESFPLTVTSAQKNPTAFYLCASSIIGTSGVDEQFFGPGTRLTVL.

This clonotype occurred many times. This rearrangement joins TRBV6-5 to TRBJ2-3; TRBD2 might be the D (6 bases). V was clipped by 7 bases and J by 7 bases, with 18 bases between them. There are 14 residues in the CDR3. Germline lookup yields CDR1 MNHEY and CDR2 SVGAGI. In nucleotides, the CDR3 is TGTGCCAGCACTGGGACTGGGAAGAGGTATACGCAGTATTTT. Protein: CASTGTGKRYTQYF.

The sample holds many counts of this clonotype. The V call is TRBV5-1, the J call TRBJ2-5, with 11 bases fitting TRBD2. Germline V gives CDR1 SGHRS, CDR2 YFSETQ. Losses at the gene ends were 5 bases for V and 3 bases for J; bases not matched to a gene: 3. The CDR3 spans 14 residues. The CDR3 nucleotides are TGCGCCAGCAGTGGGACTAGCGGTAAAGAGACCCAGTACTTC. It is translated as CASSGTSGKETQYF.